The T cell receptor (beta chain) under discussion was sequenced for a study of T cells after yellow fever vaccination. TCRdb re-called the 5' RACE reads through MiXCR, storing one row per CDR3 protein. The sample has some 340,000 distinct CDR3 sequences, about 10% seen once. Study observations and caveats: Across the CD4 and CD8 compartments, a small share of clonotypes was present in both.

The J segment lost 7 bases and the V segment lost 3 bases, leaving 12 bases of the junction unmatched. The CDR3 is 16 amino acids. Germline CDR1 KGHSH, CDR2 LQKENI. For this clonotype: What it binds is unknown.

The sequenced sample was CD4+ T cells sorted from PBMCs, obtained 45 days after the yellow fever booster vaccination. The chain has TRBV18 and TRBJ2-3; 8 bases are a match to TRBD2. This sequence originates from a man between 18 and 29 years old who received the YFV17D yellow fever vaccine. The CDR3 bases are TGTGCCAGCTCACCGGGAAACGAGCGGGGGATATATACGCAGTATTTT. This gives the protein CASSPGNERGIYTQYF.